The text below deals with one T cell receptor beta chain. It has no known antigen specificity. Nothing much larger sits one base from this clone, and base qualities are not available. The CDR3 contains 15 residues, cysteine and phenylalanine counted. CDR3 DNA is the only sequence kept; it has 45 bases, read in frame from the first base. The germline V end is reduced by 8 bases and the J end by 4 bases; junction bases left unmatched: 13. According to the germline V gene, CDR1 reads MDHEN and CDR2 reads SYDVKM. Library preparation was by RT-PCR. Sequencer: NextSeq 550. Using fastp trimming at Q25 and MiXCR clonotype assembly, TCRdb reanalyzed the public sequencing data and kept in-frame beta chains. Identical CDR3 protein sequences are pooled into one entry, listed with their most common genes and DNA. Recorded for this sample are about 30,000 distinct CDR3 sequences; 7.5% to 9% of them occurred a single time. The ten most abundant clones make up less than 50% of the sample.

The data were obtained in a study of patients and donors after allogeneic stem cell transplantation (dated by TCRdb to the early 2020s). This receptor was obtained from a human donor who was either an allogeneic HSCT recipient or a stem cell or donor lymphocyte infusion donor (not recorded which). It is not recorded whose cells these are; they may come from a transplant donor. The sample was blood, either unsorted or a sorted T cell fraction (not recorded which). This chain joins TRBV28 to TRBJ1-2; 7 nucleotides in the junction match TRBD1. The CDR3 protein is CASLLWGTASYGYTF. The nucleotide sequence is TGTGCCAGCCTCTTGTGGGGGACAGCTTCCTATGGCTACACCTTC.